The clone carrying this T cell receptor (beta chain) occurred once. Some clones are missing from TCRdb's copy, which holds only in-frame ones; the method was immunoSEQ multiplex PCR. The table has a few hundred thousand clones, 87% seen once. This entry belongs to a study of blood T cell repertoires in COVID-19. On the study more broadly: T cells, B-cell-depleted T cells, or PBMCs provided the cDNA or gDNA that served as material.

Across under 25 US areas, participants ranged in age from roughly 18 to 95 years. Cohort 3 recovered donors had two negative PCRs, clearance, or symptom resolution. Per the germline V gene, CDR1 is SGHDT and CDR2 is YYEEEE. The CDR3 extends over 15 amino acids. The V end was cut by 4 bases, the J end by 0 bases, with 11 bases between. The clonotype comes from a woman aged 18-35 years who had recovered from COVID-19. The chain is built from TRBV5-6 and TRBJ1-3; D not resolved. The sample consisted of PBMCs or T cells enriched from blood (not recorded which). The CDR3: CASSPRLYSGNTIYF. CDR3 nucleotide sequence: TGTGCCAGCAGCCCGAGATTATACTCTGGAAACACCATATATTTT.